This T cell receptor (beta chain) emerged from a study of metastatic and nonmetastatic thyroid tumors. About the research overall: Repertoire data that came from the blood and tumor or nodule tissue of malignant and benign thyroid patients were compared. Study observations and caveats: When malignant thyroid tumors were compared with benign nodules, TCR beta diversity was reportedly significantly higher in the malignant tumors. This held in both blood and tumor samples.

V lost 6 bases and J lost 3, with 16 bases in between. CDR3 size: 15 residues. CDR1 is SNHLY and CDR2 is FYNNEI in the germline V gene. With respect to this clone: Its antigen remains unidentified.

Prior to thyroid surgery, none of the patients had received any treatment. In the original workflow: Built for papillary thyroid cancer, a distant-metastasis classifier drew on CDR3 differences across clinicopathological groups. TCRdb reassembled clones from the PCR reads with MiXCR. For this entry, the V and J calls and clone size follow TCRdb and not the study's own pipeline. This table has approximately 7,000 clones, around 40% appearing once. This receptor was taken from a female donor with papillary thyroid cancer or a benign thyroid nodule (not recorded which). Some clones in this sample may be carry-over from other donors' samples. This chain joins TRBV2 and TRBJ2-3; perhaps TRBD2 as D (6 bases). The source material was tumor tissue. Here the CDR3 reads CASRRNWGGTDTQYF. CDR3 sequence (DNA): TGTGCCAGCAGGAGGAACTGGGGAGGAACAGATACGCAGTATTTT.